The clone carrying this T cell receptor (beta chain) has just a few counts. The target antigen is unknown. TCRdb's copy holds only in-frame clones and misses some; the assay was immunoSEQ multiplex PCR. Of more than 70,000 clones listed, 81% are singletons. This entry comes from a study of OX40 agonist ivuxolimab in advanced cancers. Study context: The dose-escalation cohort was roughly 84% male, with a mean age of 60 years, ranging about 23 to 80. Prior anti-PD-1, anti-PD-L1 or anti-CTLA-4 therapy did not bar entry, and more than 35% had some.

Study-level findings and limits: Expanded peripheral T cell antigen specificity was not determined.

Germline CDR1 and CDR2: SGHRS and YFSETQ. This CDR3 region has 15 residues. With 0 bases clipped from V and 5 bases from J, the junction kept 3 bases outside the gene matches. The V call is TRBV5-1, the J call TRBJ2-1; 9 positions match TRBD2. Source: CD4+ or CD8+ T cells sorted from blood, taken in a trial of the OX40 agonist ivuxolimab. This TCR was recovered from an adult with an advanced solid tumor such as melanoma, head and neck, liver or kidney cancer. The chain's CDR3 is CASSLGLAGHNEQFF. In nucleotides, the CDR3 is TGCGCCAGCAGCTTGGGTCTAGCGGGACACAATGAGCAGTTCTTC.